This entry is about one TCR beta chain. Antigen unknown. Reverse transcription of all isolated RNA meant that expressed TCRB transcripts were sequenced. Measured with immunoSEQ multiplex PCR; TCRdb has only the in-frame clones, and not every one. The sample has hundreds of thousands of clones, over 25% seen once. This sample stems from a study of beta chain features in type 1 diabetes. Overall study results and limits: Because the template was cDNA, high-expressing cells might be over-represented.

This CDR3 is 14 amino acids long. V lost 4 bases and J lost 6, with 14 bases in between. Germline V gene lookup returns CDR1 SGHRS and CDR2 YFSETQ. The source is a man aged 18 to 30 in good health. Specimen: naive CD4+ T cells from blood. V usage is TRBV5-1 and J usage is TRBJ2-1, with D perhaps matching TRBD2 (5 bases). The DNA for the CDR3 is TGCGCCAGCAGCGAGCCCGGGATAGTCAATGAGCAGTTCTTC. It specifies CASSEPGIVNEQFF.